Listed below are T cell receptor beta chains from one sample, sequenced in a study of T cells after somatic rescue of genetic block. Here immunoSEQ multiplex PCR was the method, and the copy in TCRdb shows in-frame clones only, minus some. The table includes 68,000 or so clones, approximately 90% detected once. Sequencing was done on a sample of peripheral blood mononuclear cells (PBMCs). Receptors were obtained from a middle-aged man. The CDR3 runs from the conserved cysteine through the conserved F or W. The order of the fields is V gene, D gene, CDR3 protein. A D gene is named only where the DNA matches it firmly.

V gene: TRBV28; D gene: TRBD1; CDR3 protein: CASRTSGTGSYGYTF
V gene: TRBV19; D gene: TRBD1; CDR3 protein: CASSIKGQGISGANVLTF
V gene: TRBV29-1; D gene: -; CDR3 protein: CSVVGYNEQFF
V gene: TRBV10-3; D gene: -; CDR3 protein: CAISDERRETQYF
V gene: TRBV4-1; D gene: TRBD2; CDR3 protein: CASSQKTGGDPYEQYF
V gene: TRBV12-5; D gene: TRBD1; CDR3 protein: CASGSGQPPYAQYF
V gene: TRBV15; D gene: TRBD1; CDR3 protein: CATRPAPGQGRAGAKNIQYF
V gene: TRBV6-1; D gene: -; CDR3 protein: CASSSQGAYNEQFF
V gene: TRBV4-1; D gene: -; CDR3 protein: CASSQVPQPGELFF
V gene: TRBV7-2; D gene: -; CDR3 protein: CASSSVSPRISRNTEAFF
V gene: TRBV6-5; D gene: -; CDR3 protein: CASSYSRESTGELFF
V gene: TRBV5-4; D gene: -; CDR3 protein: CASRGPPGADTQYF
V gene: TRBV6-1; D gene: -; CDR3 protein: CASSDWGSNQPQHF
V gene: TRBV5-4; D gene: TRBD2; CDR3 protein: CASGEGYEQYF
V gene: TRBV7-8; D gene: TRBD1; CDR3 protein: CASSLTGQGNYEQYF
V gene: TRBV5-1; D gene: -; CDR3 protein: CASSLGASPYAYEQYF
V gene: TRBV27; D gene: TRBD1; CDR3 protein: CASSLRQGVSYEQYF
V gene: TRBV27; D gene: TRBD1; CDR3 protein: CASTSRTGQDLHF
V gene: TRBV4-2; D gene: TRBD2; CDR3 protein: CASSQDPEREKFF
V gene: TRBV11-2; D gene: -; CDR3 protein: CASRILINEKLFF
V gene: TRBV11-3; D gene: TRBD1; CDR3 protein: CASSRGQGAYEQYF
V gene: TRBV5-6; D gene: -; CDR3 protein: CASSSSGNQPQHF
V gene: TRBV4-1; D gene: TRBD2; CDR3 protein: CASSQGSTGAGGRNEQFF
V gene: TRBV5-1; D gene: TRBD1; CDR3 protein: CASSSLPVDGTGNTGELFF
V gene: TRBV2; D gene: TRBD1; CDR3 protein: CASSERRAGQGHGEQYF
V gene: TRBV6-1; D gene: TRBD2; CDR3 protein: CASSALAGVNTGELFF
V gene: TRBV21-1; D gene: -; CDR3 protein: CASSPPVGPNTEAFF
V gene: TRBV28; D gene: TRBD1; CDR3 protein: CASSAYKIRGQGNQPQHF
V gene: TRBV19; D gene: TRBD1; CDR3 protein: CASSPGQGLLGYTF
V gene: TRBV7-3; D gene: TRBD2; CDR3 protein: CASSHQALGLAGLDTQYF
V gene: TRBV10-3; D gene: -; CDR3 protein: CAISVDRENIQYF
V gene: TRBV10-3; D gene: -; CDR3 protein: CAIRGLTYEQYF
V gene: TRBV10-3; D gene: TRBD1; CDR3 protein: CAISESIGTGSTDTQYF
V gene: TRBV5-8; D gene: -; CDR3 protein: CASTLGDGYTF
V gene: TRBV5-1; D gene: TRBD2; CDR3 protein: CASSLTGLSPEQYF
V gene: TRBV19; D gene: -; CDR3 protein: CASSTPGWGTEAFF
V gene: TRBV10-3; D gene: -; CDR3 protein: CAISDKMNTEAFF
V gene: TRBV15; D gene: -; CDR3 protein: CATSRDFNSPLHF
V gene: TRBV7-6; D gene: -; CDR3 protein: CASSVSWGRSENQYF
V gene: TRBV4-3; D gene: TRBD2; CDR3 protein: CASSQATSGKETQYF